This T cell receptor (beta chain) was captured by sequencing in a study of shared clonotypes between healthy human individuals. In regard to this clone: Its antigen is undetermined.

The data were produced by immunoSEQ multiplex PCR, yet TCRdb's version contains in-frame clones alone and is incomplete. The sample yields about 1.1 million clones, 60% to 80% seen once. V shed 1 base and J 2 bases; nucleotides not matched to a gene: 8. Per the germline V gene, CDR1 is GTSNPN and CDR2 is SVGIG (reference sequence). This CDR3 region has 16 residues. Study observations and caveats: Generation probabilities of non-shared clonotypes were lower (relative to those shared by all four donors). The represented genetic and exposure-history diversity was limited by the small number of donors. Generally, naive subsets came out with larger estimated richness than memory subsets.

The sequencing sample was made of memory CD4+ T cells from PBMCs. Subset: CD45RA-negative fraction. This rearrangement joins TRBV30 to TRBJ2-3, with 8 bases fitting TRBD2. The receptor was isolated from a man between 18 and 29 years old in good health. Some clones in this sample may be carry-over from other donors' samples. CDR3 amino acids: CAWSGISGANTDTQYF. The CDR3 bases are TGTGCCTGGAGTGGAATTAGCGGGGCGAACACAGATACGCAGTATTTT.